The subject of this entry is one T cell receptor beta chain. Authors' analysis steps: Amplification of reference gene primers was used by the study to estimate nucleated cell counts. TCRdb keeps only in-frame clones here, not all; method: immunoSEQ multiplex PCR. That table is the source of V, J and clone size, and D and trimming were worked out from the DNA. The sample lists a few hundred thousand clones, roughly 84% seen once, with under 2% in the top ten. Trimming shortened V by 3 bases and J by 4 bases, and 12 bases separated the two germline ends. This CDR3 spans 15 amino acids. Per the germline V gene, CDR1 is MGHDK and CDR2 is SYGVNS. The source of the sample is a study of blood T cell repertoires in COVID-19. Background on the study: There were acute and convalescent COVID-19 samples, and they came from the United States, Italy and Spain.

The sequence derives from a man aged 40-55 years with active or convalescent COVID-19. This rearrangement joins TRBV25-1 to TRBJ2-2; D may be TRBD2 (6 bases). The sample consisted of peripheral blood. CDR3 protein: CASSDQAGPTGELFF. DNA for the CDR3: TGTGCCAGCAGTGATCAGGCGGGACCCACCGGGGAGCTGTTTTTT. The full variable domain, with the rest looked up from reference TRBV25-1 and TRBJ2-2, is EADIYQTPRYLVIGTGKKITLECSQTMGHDKMYWYQQDPGMELHLIHYSYGVNSTEKGDLSSESTVSRIRTEHFPLTLESARPSHTSQYLCASSDQAGPTGELFFGEGSRLTVL.